This T cell receptor (beta chain) is drawn from a study of T cells expressing NK-cell markers. Turning to the study itself: It was sorted CD3+CD56+NKG2C+, CD3+CD56+NKG2C- and CD3+CD56-NKG2C+ T cells that supplied the TCR beta repertoires. Findings of the study overall: No clear determination of HCMV specificity was made for expanded NKG2C+ T cell clones.

5'RACE template switching built TCR beta cDNA with unique molecular identifiers. TCRdb re-analyzed the 5' RACE reads; it lists each CDR3 protein once, without DNA. This repertoire includes almost 450,000 distinct CDR3 sequences. About this clonotype itself: Its antigen is undetermined.

This clonotype was obtained from a woman between 18 and 70 years old in good health. Sequenced input: blood T cells: a sorted CD56 or NKG2C T cell subset, CD4+ or CD8+ T cells, or bulk PBMC T cells (not recorded which).

The CDR3 reads CASSRLRSTDTQYF. This rearrangement joins TRBV6-1 to TRBJ2-3; TCRdb returns TRBD1, unconfirmable since there is no DNA. Germline values: CDR1 MNHNS, CDR2 SASEGT. This CDR3 has 14 amino acids.